Shown below are 23 T cell receptor beta chains from a single sample sequenced in a study of T cell responses to AZD1222 COVID-19 vaccine. Produced via immunoSEQ multiplex PCR; TCRdb's table is partial and in-frame only. The sample has 200,000 or so clones; roughly 93% are singletons. The specimen comprised peripheral blood, sampled on day 0 of AZD1222 vaccination. The receptors originated from an adult in good health.

This chain links TRBV5-4 with TRBJ2-5; 10 bases map to TRBD2. Per the germline V gene, CDR1 is SGHNT and CDR2 is YYREEE (reference sequence). V lost 4 bases, J lost 5 bases, and 5 bases stayed unmatched. This CDR3 is built from 14 residues. The CDR3 sequence is CASSLAGVGETQYF. CDR3 in DNA: TGTGCCAGCAGCCTAGCGGGAGTCGGGGAGACCCAGTACTTC. The full variable domain, its missing parts supplied by reference TRBV5-4 and TRBJ2-5, is ETGVTQSPTHLIKTRGQQVTLRCSSQSGHNTVSWYQQALGQGPQFIFQYYREEENGRGNFPPRFSGLQFPNYSSELNVNALELDDSALYLCASSLAGVGETQYFGPGTRLLVL.

Details on this clone: A junction boundary mismatches the germline segment, possibly from a read error. The chain couples TRBV7-7 to TRBJ1-5, with unresolved D. The CDR3 is made up of 17 amino acids. Per the germline V gene, CDR1 is SSHAT and CDR2 is FNYEAQ (reference sequence). The CDR3 protein is CASTSGRRALSNQPQHF. The CDR3 nucleotides are TGTGCTAGCACCTCAGGACGGAGGGCTCTTAGCAATCAGCCCCAGCATTTT.

This rearrangement joins TRBV3-1 (or the pseudogene TRBV3-2) to TRBJ2-1; D remains ambiguous. V lost 1 base and J 4 bases, leaving 8 bases between the germline ends. The CDR3 consists of 14 residues. Germline-derived CDR1 and CDR2 are LGHDT and YNNKEL (reference sequence). This chain's CDR3 is CASSQGTLYNEQFF. The CDR3 DNA reads as TGTGCCAGCAGCCAAGGGACCCTTTACAATGAGCAGTTCTTC.

This chain uses TRBV30 with TRBJ2-2; D is uncertain. The CDR3 runs 14 residues. Germline V gives CDR1 GTSNPN, CDR2 SVGIG (reference sequence). Trimming shortened V by 4 bases and J by 7 bases, and 16 bases separated the two germline ends. The CDR3 nucleotides read TGTGCCTGGAACGGGCCCTCAACCAGCGGGGAGCTGTTTTTT. It yields the protein CAWNGPSTSGELFF.

The chain combines TRBV28 with TRBJ2-3; the D call may be TRBD1 or TRBD2 (5 bases each). This CDR3 has 17 amino acids. Trimming cost V 6 bases and J 2 bases, with 21 bases left between them. Germline assignment: CDR1 MDHEN and CDR2 SYDVKM. In DNA, the CDR3 is TGTGCCAGCAGCTACCGTCCGGGGCCCTATCCCACAGATACGCAGTATTTT. Protein product: CASSYRPGPYPTDTQYF.

The rearrangement uses TRBV9 and TRBJ1-4; D is ambiguous. The CDR3 totals 15 residues. Germline CDR1 SGDLS, CDR2 YYNGEE. V lost 0 bases to trimming and J lost 3 bases, with 9 bases between them. The CDR3, as DNA: TGTGCCAGCAGCGTAGCTCGCGGATCTAATGAAAAACTGTTTTTT. It translates to CASSVARGSNEKLFF.

This clone was counted a few times. The chain is built from TRBV28 and TRBJ2-3, with D perhaps matching TRBD1 (7 bases). Per germline, CDR1 MDHEN and CDR2 SYDVKM. Trimming pared 5 bases from V and 4 bases from J, leaving 16 bases between. This CDR3 has 15 residues. The CDR3 DNA follows: TGTGCCAGCAGTCTTTTTACAGGGGACTCAGATACGCAGTATTTT. It yields the protein CASSLFTGDSDTQYF.

The rearrangement links TRBV6-6 to TRBJ1-4; no clear D. Germline V gene data show CDR1 as MNHNY and CDR2 as SVGAGI (reference sequence). The CDR3 sequence is 13 residues long. V was clipped by 2 bases and J by 4 bases, with 5 bases between them. DNA for the CDR3: TGTGCCAGCAGTTACAGTCTTAATGAAAAACTGTTTTTT. Translated: CASSYSLNEKLFF.

V gene TRBV20-1 combines with J gene TRBJ2-7, with 9 bases matching TRBD2. The CDR3 is 14 amino acids. Germline assignment: CDR1 DFQATT and CDR2 SNEGSKA (reference sequence). V trimming: 3 bases; J trimming: 2 bases; junction bases outside the gene matches: 5. DNA for the CDR3: TGCAGTGCTAGTCTGCTAGCGGGGACCTACGAGCAGTACTTC. This encodes CSASLLAGTYEQYF.

The chain is built from TRBV19 and TRBJ2-1; D gene uncertain. V was pared by 4 bases and J by 4 bases, with 14 bases between. Germline V gene lookup returns CDR1 LNHDA and CDR2 SQIVND (reference sequence). The CDR3 runs 15 residues. The CDR3 bases are TGTGCCAGTAGTAACTCTGGGCCCGTGTACAATGAGCAGTTCTTC. Its translation: CASSNSGPVYNEQFF. The whole variable domain, filled in from reference TRBV19 and TRBJ2-1, reads DGGITQSPKYLFRKEGQNVTLSCEQNLNHDAMYWYRQDPGQGLRLIYYSQIVNDFQKGDIAEGYSVSREKKESFPLTVTSAQKNPTAFYLCASSNSGPVYNEQFFGPGTRLTVL.

This clone showed up just once. This sequence joins TRBV9 and TRBJ2-1, with 14 bases fitting TRBD2. J was trimmed by 7 bases and V by 4 bases; bases with no gene match: 13. Germline V CDR1 and CDR2: SGDLS, YYNGEE. This CDR3 has 18 amino acids. The CDR3 nucleotides read TGTGCCAGCAGCCCACTGGGACTAGCGGGAGCTAAAGGGAATGAGCAGTTCTTC. Translated: CASSPLGLAGAKGNEQFF.

This chain connects TRBV10-2 to TRBJ1-5, with a possible D match to TRBD1 (6 bases). Trimming stripped 8 bases from V and 3 bases from J, with 17 bases between. This CDR3 is 15 amino acids long. Germline V gives CDR1 WSHSY, CDR2 SAAADI. The CDR3 is CASGQPQGANQPQHF. The DNA for the CDR3 is TGCGCCAGCGGCCAACCACAGGGCGCCAATCAGCCCCAGCATTTT.

The genes are TRBV6-5 and TRBJ2-6; D remains unclear. V lost 6 bases and J 4 bases, leaving 13 bases between the germline ends. The CDR3 consists of 15 residues. Germline V CDR1 and CDR2: MNHEY, SVGAGI. The CDR3 here is CASRITAFGANVLTF. The CDR3 DNA follows: TGTGCCAGCAGGATTACAGCTTTCGGGGCCAACGTCCTGACTTTC.

The count of this clone is one. The chain couples TRBV11-2 to TRBJ2-5; 7 nucleotides line up with TRBD1. V shed 6 bases, J shed 4 bases, and the junction held 5 bases outside the gene matches. Per germline, CDR1 SGHAT and CDR2 FQNNGV. The CDR3 runs 13 residues. CDR3 DNA sequence: TGTGCCAGCAGACAACAGGGGAGAGAGACCCAGTACTTC. Amino acids: CASRQQGRETQYF.

The rearrangement uses TRBV25-1 and TRBJ2-7, with D perhaps assigned TRBD1 or TRBD2 (5 bases each). V was cut by 5 bases and J by 2 bases, with 16 bases left in between. The CDR3 consists of 15 residues. Germline V gene sequence: CDR1 MGHDK, CDR2 SYGVNS. The CDR3 spells CASSPRGVPTYEQYF. CDR3 sequence (DNA): TGTGCCAGCAGTCCAAGAGGGGTGCCTACCTACGAGCAGTACTTC.

The J gene is TRBJ2-1, the V gene TRBV29-1; 8 bases agree with TRBD2. The V and J ends lost 7 bases and 7 bases, in that order; junction bases with no gene match: 15. Germline values: CDR1 SQVTM, CDR2 ANQGSEA. The CDR3 has 15 residues. CDR3: CSGTIPGLGVNEQFF. Written as DNA, the CDR3 is TGCAGCGGTACGATACCGGGACTAGGGGTGAATGAGCAGTTCTTC.

This clone has just a few counts. CDR3 nucleotides: TGTGCCACCAGTGACCGACTAGCGGGACTTGAAGAGACCCAGTACTTC. Protein product: CATSDRLAGLEETQYF. The chain joins TRBV24-1 to TRBJ2-5; 11 bases agree with TRBD2. This CDR3 has 16 amino acids. With 4 bases clipped from V and 3 bases from J, the junction kept 6 bases outside the gene matches. CDR1 is KGHDR, CDR2 SFDVKD, per germline.

The chain combines TRBV15 with TRBJ2-1, with 8 bases identical to TRBD2. The CDR3 length is 15 residues. Germline CDR1 is LNHNV and CDR2 is YYDKDF (reference sequence). After removal of 8 bases from V and 8 bases from J, the junction contained 14 bases not matched to a gene. In DNA form, the CDR3 reads TGTGCCACCGGAGCAAGTGATAGCGGGAACGATGAGCAGTTCTTC. Translation gives CATGASDSGNDEQFF.

V gene TRBV5-1 combines with J gene TRBJ2-5, with 7 bases that match TRBD1. V was pared by 0 bases and J by 5 bases, with 4 bases of the junction left unmatched. Germline loops: CDR1 SGHRS, CDR2 YFSETQ. CDR3 size: 14 residues. In nucleotides, the CDR3 is TGCGCCAGCAGCTTGGAAGGGGGCCGGGAGACCCAGTACTTC. It yields the protein CASSLEGGRETQYF.

The CDR3 coding sequence is TGTGCCAGCAGTGAACTGTCTAGCGGCAACGAGCAGTACTTC. This sequence encodes CASSELSSGNEQYF. This rearrangement joins TRBV6-1 to TRBJ2-7, with 7 bases aligning to TRBD2. The CDR3 loop spans 14 amino acids. The V and J ends lost 2 bases and 5 bases, in that order; junction bases with no gene match: 6. Germline assignment: CDR1 MNHNS and CDR2 SASEGT.

The rearrangement joins TRBV15 to TRBJ2-7; D might be TRBD2 (6 bases). The V gene lost 8 bases and the J gene lost 2 bases, with 16 bases spanning the gap. This CDR3 contains 14 residues. The V gene's germline CDR1 is LNHNV and CDR2 YYDKDF (reference sequence). The CDR3 nucleotides read TGTGCCACCTCTGCGGGGACTCCAGCCTACGAGCAGTACTTC. This codes for CATSAGTPAYEQYF.

The chain is built from TRBV30 and TRBJ1-2; possibly TRBD1 for D (5 bases). CDR3 length: 14 amino acids. Germline loops: CDR1 GTSNPN, CDR2 SVGIG (reference sequence). Trimming cost V 3 bases and J 2 bases, with 13 bases left between them. The CDR3 DNA sequence: TGTGCCTGGAGGGACTCAGGGACCAACTATGGCTACACCTTC. It is translated as CAWRDSGTNYGYTF.

The chain has TRBV28 and TRBJ1-6, with 7 bases fitting TRBD1. This CDR3 spans 14 amino acids. V gave up 4 bases and J gave up 7 bases; unmatched junction bases: 4. CDR1 is MDHEN, CDR2 SYDVKM, per germline. CDR3 bases: TGTGCCAGCAGTTACACAGGGGAAAATTCACCCCTCCACTTT. It is translated as CASSYTGENSPLHF.